This T cell receptor beta chain was recorded in a study of cytomegalovirus exposure and HLA in healthy donors. General study results and limits: With high specificity and sensitivity, the classifier reportedly diagnosed cytomegalovirus status.

The PCR ran on 60 Vbeta and 13 Jbeta primers. Assay used: immunoSEQ multiplex PCR; TCRdb lists only in-frame clones, some missing. The sample lists over 100,000 clones, approximately 81% occurring once. Notes on this clone: Its antigen is not identified.

The CDR3 consists of 14 residues. V gave up 6 bases and J gave up 2 bases; unmatched junction bases: 6. Germline CDR1 reads SNHLY; CDR2 reads FYNNEI. This chain uses TRBV2 with TRBJ1-2, with 7 bases aligning to TRBD1. The sequencing input was PBMCs. The TCR was taken from a woman aged 18-29 years in good health and CMV-seropositive. This chain's CDR3 is CASSDGTENYGYTF. Written as DNA, the CDR3 is TGTGCCAGCAGCGACGGGACAGAGAACTATGGCTACACCTTC.